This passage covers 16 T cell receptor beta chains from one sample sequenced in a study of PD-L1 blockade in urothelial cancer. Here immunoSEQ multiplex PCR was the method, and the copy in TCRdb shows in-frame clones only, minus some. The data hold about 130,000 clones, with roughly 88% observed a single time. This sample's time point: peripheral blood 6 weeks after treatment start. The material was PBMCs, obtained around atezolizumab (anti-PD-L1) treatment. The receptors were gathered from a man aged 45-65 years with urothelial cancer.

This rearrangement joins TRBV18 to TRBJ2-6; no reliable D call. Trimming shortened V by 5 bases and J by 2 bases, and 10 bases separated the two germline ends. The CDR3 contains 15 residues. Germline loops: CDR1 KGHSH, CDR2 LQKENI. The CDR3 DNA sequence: TGTGCCAGCTCAACGACAAGCACTGGGGCCAACGTCCTGACTTTC. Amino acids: CASSTTSTGANVLTF.

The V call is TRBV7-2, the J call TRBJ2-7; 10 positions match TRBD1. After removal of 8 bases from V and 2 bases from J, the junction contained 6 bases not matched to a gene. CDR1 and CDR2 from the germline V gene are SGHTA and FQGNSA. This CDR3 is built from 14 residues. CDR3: CASGRDRGTYEQYF. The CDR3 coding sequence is TGTGCCAGCGGCCGGGACAGGGGAACCTACGAGCAGTACTTC.

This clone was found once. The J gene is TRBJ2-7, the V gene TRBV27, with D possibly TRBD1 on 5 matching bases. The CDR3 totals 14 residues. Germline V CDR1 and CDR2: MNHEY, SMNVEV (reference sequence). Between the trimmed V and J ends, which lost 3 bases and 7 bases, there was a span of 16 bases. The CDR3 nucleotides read TGTGCCAGCAGTTTGGGCGGACACGTACGGGAGCAGTACTTC. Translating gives CASSLGGHVREQYF.

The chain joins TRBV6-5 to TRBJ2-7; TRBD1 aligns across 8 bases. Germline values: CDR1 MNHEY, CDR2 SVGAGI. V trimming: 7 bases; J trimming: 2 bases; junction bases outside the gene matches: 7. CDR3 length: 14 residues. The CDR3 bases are TGTGCCAGCACCTCGCGGACAGGGACCTACGAGCAGTACTTC. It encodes CASTSRTGTYEQYF.

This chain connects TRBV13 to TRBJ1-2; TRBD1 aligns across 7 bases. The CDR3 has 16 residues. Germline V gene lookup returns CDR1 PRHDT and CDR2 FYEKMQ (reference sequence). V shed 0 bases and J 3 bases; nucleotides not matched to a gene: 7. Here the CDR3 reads CASSLGGTVGDYGYTF. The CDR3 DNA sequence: TGTGCCAGCAGCTTAGGTGGGACAGTGGGGGACTATGGCTACACCTTC.

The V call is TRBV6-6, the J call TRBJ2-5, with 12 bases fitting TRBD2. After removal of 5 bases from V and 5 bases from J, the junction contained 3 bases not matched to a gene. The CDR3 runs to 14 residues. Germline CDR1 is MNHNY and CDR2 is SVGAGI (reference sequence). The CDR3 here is CASSLTSGRETQYF. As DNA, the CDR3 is TGTGCCAGCAGTCTTACTAGCGGGAGGGAGACCCAGTACTTC.

The CDR3 DNA reads TGTGCCAGCAGACTACGGGATTCCGTCAACAATGAGCAGTTCTTC. Translation gives CASRLRDSVNNEQFF. The rearrangement links TRBV7-2 to TRBJ2-1; weak D call: TRBD2 (5 bases). This CDR3 has 15 residues. Germline lookup yields CDR1 SGHTA and CDR2 FQGNSA. Trimming took off 6 bases at V and 5 bases at J, with 17 bases between the two ends. Supplemented by reference TRBV7-2 and TRBJ2-1, the full variable domain reads GAGVSQSPSNKVTEKGKDVELRCDPISGHTALYWYRQSLGQGLEFLIYFQGNSAPDKSGLPSDRFSAERTGGSVSTLTIQRTQQEDSAVYLCASRLRDSVNNEQFFGPGTRLTVL.

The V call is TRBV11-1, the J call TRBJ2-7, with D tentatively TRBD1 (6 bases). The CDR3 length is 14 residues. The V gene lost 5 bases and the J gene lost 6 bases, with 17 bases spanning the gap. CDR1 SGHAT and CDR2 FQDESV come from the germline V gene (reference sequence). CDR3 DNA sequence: TGTGCCAGCAGCCCTGGACAGCCCAAGGGCGAGCAGTACTTC. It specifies CASSPGQPKGEQYF.

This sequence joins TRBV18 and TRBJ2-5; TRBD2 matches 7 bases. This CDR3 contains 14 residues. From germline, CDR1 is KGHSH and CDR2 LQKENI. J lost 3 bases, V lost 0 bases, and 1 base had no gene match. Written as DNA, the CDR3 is TGTGCCAGCTCACCACCGGGAGGGAAAGAGACCCAGTACTTC. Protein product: CASSPPGGKETQYF.

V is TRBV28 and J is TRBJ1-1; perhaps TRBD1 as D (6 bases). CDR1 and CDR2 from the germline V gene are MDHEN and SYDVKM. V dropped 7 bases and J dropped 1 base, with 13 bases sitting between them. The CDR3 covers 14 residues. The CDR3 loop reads CASTLGGENTEAFF. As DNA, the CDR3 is TGTGCCAGCACTCTAGGGGGAGAGAACACTGAAGCTTTCTTT.

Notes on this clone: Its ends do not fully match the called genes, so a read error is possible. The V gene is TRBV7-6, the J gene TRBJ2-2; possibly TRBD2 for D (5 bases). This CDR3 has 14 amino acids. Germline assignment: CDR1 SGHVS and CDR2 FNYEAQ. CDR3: CASSLAGNTGELFF. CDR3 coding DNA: TGTGCCAGCAGCCTAGCCGGGAACACCGGGGAGCTGTTTTTT.

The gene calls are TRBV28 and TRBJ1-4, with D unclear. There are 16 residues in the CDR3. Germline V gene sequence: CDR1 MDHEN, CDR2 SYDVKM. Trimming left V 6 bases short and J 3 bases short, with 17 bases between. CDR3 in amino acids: CASSSAGAVPNEKLFF. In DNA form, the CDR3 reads TGTGCCAGCAGCTCCGCGGGAGCGGTGCCTAATGAAAAACTGTTTTTT.

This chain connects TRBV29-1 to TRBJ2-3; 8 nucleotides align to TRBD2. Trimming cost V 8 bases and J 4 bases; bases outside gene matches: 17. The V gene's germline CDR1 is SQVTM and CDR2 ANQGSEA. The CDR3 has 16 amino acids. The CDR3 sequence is CSKSRERERGADTQYF. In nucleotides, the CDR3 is TGCAGCAAAAGCCGGGAGCGGGAGAGAGGCGCAGATACGCAGTATTTT.

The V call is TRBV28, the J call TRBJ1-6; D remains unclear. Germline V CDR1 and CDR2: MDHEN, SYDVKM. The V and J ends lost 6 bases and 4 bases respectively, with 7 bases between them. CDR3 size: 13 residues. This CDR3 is CASSQDYNSPLHF. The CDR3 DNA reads TGTGCCAGCAGCCAGGATTATAATTCACCCCTCCACTTT.

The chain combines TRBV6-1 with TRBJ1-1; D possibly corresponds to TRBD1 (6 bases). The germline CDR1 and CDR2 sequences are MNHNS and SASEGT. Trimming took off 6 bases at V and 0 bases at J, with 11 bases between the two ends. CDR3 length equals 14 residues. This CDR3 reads CASSLGTLNTEAFF. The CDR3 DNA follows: TGTGCCAGCAGCCTCGGGACACTGAACACTGAAGCTTTCTTT.

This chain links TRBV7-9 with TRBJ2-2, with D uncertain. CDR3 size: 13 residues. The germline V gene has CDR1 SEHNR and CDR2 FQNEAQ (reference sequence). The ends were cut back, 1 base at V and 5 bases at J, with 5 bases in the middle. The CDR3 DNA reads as TGTGCCAGCAGCTTAGTACAAACCGGGGAGCTGTTTTTT. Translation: CASSLVQTGELFF.